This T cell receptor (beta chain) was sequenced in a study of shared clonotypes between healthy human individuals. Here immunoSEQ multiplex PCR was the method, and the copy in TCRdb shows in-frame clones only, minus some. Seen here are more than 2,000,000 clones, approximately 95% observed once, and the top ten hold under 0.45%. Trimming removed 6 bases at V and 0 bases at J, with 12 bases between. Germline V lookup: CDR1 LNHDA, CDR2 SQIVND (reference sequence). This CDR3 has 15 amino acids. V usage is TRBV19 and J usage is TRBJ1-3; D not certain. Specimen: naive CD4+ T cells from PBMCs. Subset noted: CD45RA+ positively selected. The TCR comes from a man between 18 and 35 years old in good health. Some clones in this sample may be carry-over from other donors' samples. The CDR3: CASRKLGASGNTIYF. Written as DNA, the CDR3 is TGTGCCAGTAGGAAGCTCGGCGCCTCTGGAAACACCATATATTTT.